These 8 T cell receptor beta chains were sequenced from one sample in a study of blood T cell repertoires in COVID-19. The data were produced by immunoSEQ multiplex PCR, yet TCRdb's version contains in-frame clones alone and is incomplete. The sample shows about 240,000 clones, 82% of them seen only once. The sequenced sample consisted of peripheral blood. The origin of the receptors is a woman of 80 years or more with COVID-19, enrolled during active disease.

The V gene is TRBV3-1 (or the pseudogene TRBV3-2), the J gene TRBJ1-6; D remains ambiguous. V was shortened by 4 bases and J by 8 bases, with 12 bases between the two germline ends. Germline CDR1 is LGHDT and CDR2 is YNNKEL (reference sequence). The CDR3 length is 14 residues. The CDR3 sequence is CASSRANGDSPLHF. For the CDR3, the DNA is TGTGCCAGCAGCCGAGCCAACGGGGATTCACCCCTCCACTTT.

This clone was detected once. The gene calls are TRBV11-3 and TRBJ2-1; TRBD2 agrees at 10 bases. Trimming cost V 5 bases and J 5 bases; bases outside gene matches: 3. The CDR3 consists of 14 residues. Germline CDR1 is SGHNT and CDR2 is YENEEA. CDR3 amino acids: CASSGLAVNNEQFF. CDR3 coding DNA: TGTGCCAGCAGCGGACTAGCGGTAAACAATGAGCAGTTCTTC.

This sequence joins TRBV28 and TRBJ2-2; TRBD2 might be the D (7 bases). CDR3 size: 14 residues. Trimming removed 11 bases from V and 0 bases from J, with 13 bases in between. Germline CDR1 MDHEN, CDR2 SYDVKM. In DNA, the CDR3 is TGTGCCGCCCGGGGGGCCGCGAACACCGGGGAGCTGTTTTTT. Protein: CAARGAANTGELFF.

The chain recombines TRBV30 with TRBJ1-2; 8 bases line up with TRBD1. V gave up 0 bases and J gave up 6 bases; unmatched junction bases: 3. The CDR3 has 13 residues. The V gene's germline CDR1 is GTSNPN and CDR2 SVGIG (reference sequence). In DNA form, the CDR3 reads TGTGCCTGGAGTGTGAGGACAGGGAATGGCTACACCTTC. This codes for CAWSVRTGNGYTF.

The V and J genes are TRBV7-2 and TRBJ2-1, with a tentative D call TRBD2 (6 bases). This CDR3 is built from 16 residues. The V and J ends lost 1 base and 4 bases respectively, with 14 bases between them. Germline V gene data show CDR1 as SGHTA and CDR2 as FQGNSA. The CDR3 is CASSLVSIGGYNEQFF. CDR3 bases: TGTGCCAGCAGCTTAGTTTCAATTGGGGGGTACAATGAGCAGTTCTTC.

The CDR3 loop reads CATGDRRNTIYF. The CDR3 DNA reads TGTGCCACCGGGGACAGAAGAAACACCATATATTTT. The chain employs TRBV19 and TRBJ1-3; 7 bases align to TRBD1. V dropped 10 bases and J dropped 5; count of bases not matched to a gene: 5. This CDR3 region has 12 residues. Germline CDR1 reads LNHDA; CDR2 reads SQIVND (reference sequence).

The chain joins TRBV6-4 to TRBJ1-2; D possibly corresponds to TRBD1 (5 bases). V gave up 6 bases and J gave up 3 bases, with 11 bases separating them. The CDR3 spans 13 residues. Per germline, CDR1 MRHNA and CDR2 SNTAGT. The CDR3 is CASRQGEDYGYTF. The DNA of the CDR3 is TGTGCCAGCAGGCAAGGGGAAGACTATGGCTACACCTTC.

The chain uses TRBV4-1 and TRBJ2-2; a weak D match, TRBD2 (6 bases). Germline CDR1 is MGHRA and CDR2 is YSYEKL. The CDR3 extends over 15 amino acids. Trimming removed 1 base at V and 5 bases at J, with 11 bases between. In DNA form, the CDR3 reads TGCGCCAGCAGCCAAGGGGGAGGAGGGACCGGGGAGCTGTTTTTT. Translated, it gives CASSQGGGGTGELFF.